The 26 T cell receptor beta chains in this list originate from one sample, sequenced in a study of blood T cell repertoires in COVID-19. Clones were read by immunoSEQ multiplex PCR, and TCRdb kept only the in-frame ones, dropping some. The data hold roughly 100,000 clones, with approximately 89% observed a single time. Sequenced material: peripheral blood. All receptors come from a man older than 75 with acute or convalescent COVID-19.

In DNA form, the CDR3 reads TGTGCCAGCAGCCTTCTAGCGGAAGAGACCCAGTACTTC. Amino acids: CASSLLAEETQYF. The chain employs TRBV4-2 and TRBJ2-5; 7 bases fit TRBD2. Germline CDR1 reads LGHNA; CDR2 reads YNFKEQ. The CDR3 consists of 13 residues. The J segment lost 3 bases and the V segment lost 4 bases, leaving 2 bases of the junction unmatched.

The chain employs TRBV5-6 and TRBJ2-1, with 7 nucleotides matching TRBD2. This CDR3 is 16 amino acids long. The J segment lost 1 base and the V segment lost 4 bases, leaving 8 bases of the junction unmatched. Germline V gene lookup returns CDR1 SGHDT and CDR2 YYEEEE. In DNA, the CDR3 is TGTGCCAGCAGCGACTATGGGACTAATTCCTACAATGAGCAGTTCTTC. Translation gives CASSDYGTNSYNEQFF. The complete variable domain, with remaining parts taken from reference TRBV5-6 and TRBJ2-1, reads DAGVTQSPTHLIKTRGQQVTLRCSPKSGHDTVSWYQQALGQGPQFIFQYYEEEERQRGNFPDRFSGHQFPNYSSELNVNALLLGDSALYLCASSDYGTNSYNEQFFGPGTRLTVL.

In its sample, this clone was seen a few times. The V call is TRBV19, the J call TRBJ1-2, with D perhaps matching TRBD1 (6 bases). Per germline, CDR1 LNHDA and CDR2 SQIVND (reference sequence). There are 15 residues in the CDR3. V shed 10 bases and J shed 8 bases, with 26 bases lying between them. The chain's CDR3 is CATKAPGTPERGYTF. The CDR3 DNA follows: TGTGCCACCAAGGCCCCTGGGACACCAGAGAGGGGCTACACCTTC.

This chain joins TRBV7-9 and TRBJ1-5; the D gene is possibly TRBD1 (6 bases). This CDR3 is 14 amino acids long. Trimming pared 6 bases from V and 4 bases from J, leaving 13 bases between. Germline loops: CDR1 SEHNR, CDR2 FQNEAQ (reference sequence). The CDR3, as DNA: TGTGCCAGCAGTTATACAGGGAGTAATCAGCCCCAGCATTTT. This sequence encodes CASSYTGSNQPQHF.

V usage is TRBV5-1 and J usage is TRBJ2-7; D remains unclear. The germline gives CDR1 SGHRS, CDR2 YFSETQ. The CDR3 extends over 14 amino acids. With 4 bases removed from V and 2 bases from J, the gap between germline ends came to 13 bases. The CDR3: CASSPSETTYEQYF. The CDR3 region has the DNA TGCGCCAGCAGCCCATCCGAGACAACCTACGAGCAGTACTTC.

This sequence joins TRBV6-5 and TRBJ1-2, with D possibly matching TRBD1 (6 bases). In germline, CDR1 is MNHEY, CDR2 SVGAGI. Trimming pared 0 bases from V and 3 bases from J, leaving 8 bases between. The CDR3 consists of 14 residues. In DNA form, the CDR3 reads TGTGCCAGCAGTTACTCAGGACAGCACTATGGCTACACCTTC. Its translation: CASSYSGQHYGYTF.

The chain couples TRBV9 to TRBJ2-3; 8 bases match TRBD2. Germline lookup yields CDR1 SGDLS and CDR2 YYNGEE. V gave up 0 bases and J gave up 1 base; unmatched junction bases: 4. The CDR3 runs 16 residues. The CDR3 reads CASSVGAGEGTDTQYF. DNA of the CDR3: TGTGCCAGCAGCGTAGGAGCGGGGGAGGGCACAGATACGCAGTATTTT. Using reference TRBV9 and TRBJ2-3 for the parts outside the CDR3, the full variable domain is DSGVTQTPKHLITATGQRVTLRCSPRSGDLSVYWYQQSLDQGLQFLIQYYNGEERAKGNILERFSAQQFPDLHSELNLSSLELGDSALYFCASSVGAGEGTDTQYFGPGTRLTVL.

This clone has a single count. The V call is TRBV7-3, the J call TRBJ1-6; 9 nucleotides align to TRBD1. Germline values: CDR1 SGHTA, CDR2 FQGTGA. V dropped 5 bases and J dropped 7; count of bases not matched to a gene: 6. The length of the CDR3 is 15 residues. CDR3 residues: CASSLLGTGNSPLHF. CDR3 nucleotides: TGTGCCAGCAGCCTTTTAGGGACAGGGAATTCACCCCTCCACTTT.

The chain employs TRBV19 and TRBJ1-2, with 7 bases lining up with TRBD1. The CDR3 consists of 14 residues. CDR1 is LNHDA, CDR2 SQIVND, per germline (reference sequence). The J segment lost 2 bases and the V segment lost 5 bases, leaving 5 bases of the junction unmatched. CDR3 sequence: CASSLGQVNYGYTF. The CDR3 DNA reads TGTGCCAGTAGTCTTGGACAGGTGAACTATGGCTACACCTTC.

The chain recombines TRBV14 with TRBJ1-1; D is unresolved. Trimming took off 2 bases at V and 1 base at J, with 5 bases between the two ends. Germline V lookup: CDR1 SGHDN, CDR2 FVKESK. The CDR3 has 13 residues. CDR3 sequence: CASSQQANTEAFF. CDR3 DNA sequence: TGTGCCAGCAGCCAACAAGCGAACACTGAAGCTTTCTTT.

In this sample, this clone turned up once. V is TRBV15 and J is TRBJ2-5, with 8 bases matching TRBD1. Trimming at V came to 5 bases and at J to 2 bases, leaving 7 bases not matched to a gene. Germline assignment: CDR1 LNHNV and CDR2 YYDKDF (reference sequence). The CDR3 is 15 residues long. CDR3 in amino acids: CATSRGQGGQETQYF. In DNA, the CDR3 is TGTGCCACCAGCCGCGGACAGGGAGGTCAAGAGACCCAGTACTTC.

About this clone: Other DNA sequences in this sample translate to the same CDR3. This sequence joins TRBV7-2 and TRBJ1-3; maybe TRBD1 (5 bases). Germline V CDR1 and CDR2: SGHTA, FQGNSA. There are 14 residues in the CDR3. Trimming left V 5 bases short and J 0 bases short, with 8 bases between. CDR3 in DNA: TGTGCCAGCAGCCCCGGGGGCTCTGGAAACACCATATATTTT. Translating it yields CASSPGGSGNTIYF.

Comments on this clone: A read error may produce the germline difference seen at one junction end. The chain is built from TRBV6-5 and TRBJ1-2; 7 nucleotides agree with TRBD1. The CDR3 sequence is 13 residues long. Germline CDR1 and CDR2: MNHEY and SVGAGI. The CDR3 is CASSYPEGTRDSF. The CDR3 coding sequence is TGTGCCAGCAGTTACCCCGAAGGAACCCGGGACAGCTTC.

J is TRBJ2-6 and V is TRBV19; D may be TRBD1 (7 bases). The V end was cut by 3 bases, the J end by 0 bases, with 15 bases between. This CDR3 region has 18 residues. CDR1 and CDR2 from the germline V gene are LNHDA and SQIVND (reference sequence). DNA for the CDR3: TGTGCCAGTAGTATGTTACAGGGGACTTCCTCTGGGGCCAACGTCCTGACTTTC. Its protein is CASSMLQGTSSGANVLTF.

This rearrangement joins TRBV19 to TRBJ1-1; D ambiguous. The CDR3 contains 15 residues. CDR1 LNHDA and CDR2 SQIVND come from the germline V gene (reference sequence). V was trimmed by 3 bases and J by 0 bases, leaving 11 bases between them. CDR3 DNA: TGTGCCAGTAGTATGGCGGCTCTGATGAACACTGAAGCTTTCTTT. It specifies CASSMAALMNTEAFF.

V usage is TRBV7-9 and J usage is TRBJ1-1; 8 positions agree with TRBD1. CDR1 SEHNR and CDR2 FQNEAQ come from the germline V gene (reference sequence). Losses at the gene ends were 3 bases for V and 5 bases for J; bases not matched to a gene: 5. This CDR3 has 14 residues. The CDR3 loop reads CASSFLQGATEAFF. CDR3 nucleotides: TGTGCCAGCAGCTTTCTGCAGGGGGCGACTGAAGCTTTCTTT.

The chain couples TRBV18 to TRBJ1-3, with TRBD1 as a possible D gene (6 bases). Germline CDR1 and CDR2: KGHSH and LQKENI. The CDR3 runs to 15 residues. V was shortened by 1 base and J by 7 bases, with 14 bases between the two germline ends. The CDR3 DNA sequence: TGTGCCAGCTCACCACGTCTCAGGGGCACGAACACCATATATTTT. Translated, it gives CASSPRLRGTNTIYF.

The gene calls are TRBV25-1 and TRBJ2-2, with TRBD1 as a possible D gene (6 bases). Germline V gene sequence: CDR1 MGHDK, CDR2 SYGVNS. CDR3 size: 14 residues. Between the trimmed V and J ends, which lost 4 bases and 4 bases, there was a span of 10 bases. The CDR3 coding sequence is TGTGCCAGCAGTGCAGACAGGCTCACCGGGGAGCTGTTTTTT. Its protein product is CASSADRLTGELFF.

The chain couples TRBV19 to TRBJ2-7; no clear D gene. Germline V CDR1 and CDR2: LNHDA, SQIVND (reference sequence). The CDR3 contains 13 residues. Trimming took off 1 base at V and 0 bases at J, with 4 bases between the two ends. For the CDR3, the DNA is TGTGCCAGTAGTATAGCGAGCTCCTACGAGCAGTACTTC. Amino acid sequence: CASSIASSYEQYF.

This clone was counted a few times. This chain uses TRBV14 with TRBJ1-1; perhaps TRBD1 as D (6 bases). V dropped 5 bases and J dropped 1 base, with 14 bases sitting between them. The CDR3 spans 15 residues. Germline V CDR1 and CDR2: SGHDN, FVKESK. Here the CDR3 DNA reads TGTGCCAGCAGCAGAACCGGGACAAAGAACACTGAAGCTTTCTTT. It specifies CASSRTGTKNTEAFF.

The chain couples TRBV7-2 to TRBJ2-7; D is possibly TRBD2 (5 bases). The germline V gene encodes CDR1 SGHTA and CDR2 FQGNSA. The CDR3 is 17 amino acids. V shed 1 base and J shed 4 bases, with 20 bases lying between them. The CDR3: CASSLVFEGVMGYEQYF. The CDR3 bases are TGTGCCAGCAGCTTAGTTTTTGAGGGAGTTATGGGGTACGAGCAGTACTTC. The entire variable domain, with the rest obtained from reference TRBV7-2 and TRBJ2-7, is as follows: GAGVSQSPSNKVTEKGKDVELRCDPISGHTALYWYRQSLGQGLEFLIYFQGNSAPDKSGLPSDRFSAERTGGSVSTLTIQRTQQEDSAVYLCASSLVFEGVMGYEQYFGPGTRLTVT.

In this sample, this clone turned up once. This chain links TRBV6-1 with TRBJ1-6; D remains ambiguous. The CDR3 is 15 amino acids. V was pared by 2 bases and J by 2 bases, with 7 bases between. The germline CDR1 and CDR2 sequences are MNHNS and SASEGT. In nucleotides, the CDR3 is TGTGCCAGCAGTGAAAGCCTGACCTATAATTCACCCCTCCACTTT. Its translation: CASSESLTYNSPLHF.

As DNA, the CDR3 is TGCGCCAGCAGCTTGACACAGGCTGAAGGCTACACCTTC. This encodes CASSLTQAEGYTF. This rearrangement joins TRBV5-1 to TRBJ1-2, with D possibly TRBD1 on 5 matching bases. The V end was cut by 1 base, the J end by 8 bases, with 12 bases between. Germline CDR1 reads SGHRS; CDR2 reads YFSETQ. The CDR3 loop spans 13 amino acids.

The chain is built from TRBV12-3 or TRBV12-4 and TRBJ2-1; possible D gene TRBD1, 6 bases. Trimming took off 3 bases at V and 9 bases at J, with 12 bases between the two ends. This CDR3 has 13 residues. DNA for the CDR3: TGTGCCAGCAGTTTTTCAGGGGCGCTTGAGCAGTTCTTC. Translating it yields CASSFSGALEQFF.

The rearrangement links TRBV19 to TRBJ2-4; TRBD1 might be the D (6 bases). Germline V gene sequence: CDR1 LNHDA, CDR2 SQIVND (reference sequence). The CDR3 consists of 11 residues. Deletions cut 6 bases from V and 8 bases from J, with 8 bases between. This CDR3 reads CASRQGDIQYF. CDR3 nucleotide sequence: TGTGCCAGTAGACAGGGCGACATTCAGTACTTC.

V usage is TRBV5-1 and J usage is TRBJ1-1; D unclear. The CDR3 consists of 14 residues. Deletions cut 6 bases from V and 3 bases from J, with 15 bases between. Germline CDR1 is SGHRS and CDR2 is YFSETQ. This CDR3 is CASTYSGVDTEAFF. In DNA form, the CDR3 reads TGCGCCAGCACCTACTCAGGCGTAGACACTGAAGCTTTCTTT.